Below, 11 T cell receptor beta chains from the same sample are listed, as sequenced in a study of T cell responses to AZD1222 COVID-19 vaccine. The assay was immunoSEQ multiplex PCR, and TCRdb's table has in-frame clones only and misses some. The sample includes over 150,000 clones, over 80% seen only once; the top ten take around 5.8%. The source was peripheral blood, collected on day 0 of AZD1222 vaccination. The receptors come from an adult in good health.

The genes are TRBV7-2 and TRBJ1-1; D is unresolved. Trimming cost V 2 bases and J 1 base, with 11 bases left between them. Per the germline V gene, CDR1 is SGHTA and CDR2 is FQGNSA. CDR3 size: 15 residues. The CDR3 DNA is TGTGCCAGCAGCTTATCAAACGCAGGGAACACTGAAGCTTTCTTT. Its translation: CASSLSNAGNTEAFF.

This sequence joins TRBV27 and TRBJ1-1; TRBD1 matches at 10 bases. This CDR3 is 15 amino acids long. V trimming: 5 bases; J trimming: 5 bases; junction bases outside the gene matches: 8. The germline gives CDR1 MNHEY, CDR2 SMNVEV (reference sequence). The CDR3 DNA follows: TGTGCCAGCAGTCTCGACAGGGGGCGAATTACTGAAGCTTTCTTT. This encodes CASSLDRGRITEAFF.

The CDR3 loop reads CASSLPANEQFF. The CDR3 nucleotides read TGTGCCAGCAGCCTCCCGGCCAATGAGCAGTTCTTC. The rearrangement joins TRBV6-2 or TRBV6-3 to TRBJ2-1, with no clear D. Germline V gene sequence: CDR1 MNHEY, CDR2 SVGEGT. The CDR3 length is 12 residues. V gave up 6 bases and J gave up 6 bases, with 9 bases separating them.

This clone was found once. The chain carries TRBV30 and TRBJ2-2; D call uncertain. The CDR3 totals 15 residues. V was clipped by 3 bases and J by 0 bases, with 11 bases between them. The V gene's germline CDR1 is GTSNPN and CDR2 SVGIG (reference sequence). CDR3 residues: CAWRGRATNTGELFF. As DNA, the CDR3 is TGTGCCTGGAGGGGCCGAGCGACGAACACCGGGGAGCTGTTTTTT.

V gene TRBV19 combines with J gene TRBJ1-2; 7 nucleotides agree with TRBD1. Germline CDR1 LNHDA, CDR2 SQIVND (reference sequence). V was pared by 7 bases and J by 7 bases, with 3 bases of the junction left unmatched. This CDR3 contains 11 residues. The CDR3 reads CASTQGLGYTF. The DNA of the CDR3 is TGTGCCAGTACACAGGGGCTTGGCTACACCTTC.

V gene TRBV6-5 combines with J gene TRBJ2-5; no clear D. This CDR3 has 16 residues. Germline V gene sequence: CDR1 MNHEY, CDR2 SVGAGI. Trimming shortened V by 0 bases and J by 5 bases, and 16 bases separated the two germline ends. CDR3 sequence (DNA): TGTGCCAGCAGTTACTCGCCCGGACGGCTTGGGGAGACCCAGTACTTC. Translation gives CASSYSPGRLGETQYF.

The rearrangement joins TRBV6-2 or TRBV6-3 to TRBJ1-2; D is uncertain. The CDR3 is made up of 13 amino acids. CDR1 is MNHEY, CDR2 SVGEGT, per germline. V was trimmed by 7 bases and J by 4 bases, leaving 13 bases between them. CDR3 in amino acids: CASTPDTPYGYTF. CDR3 bases: TGTGCCAGCACCCCCGACACACCCTATGGCTACACCTTC.

This sequence joins TRBV5-5 and TRBJ2-2; D is possibly TRBD1 (5 bases). The CDR3 contains 19 residues. Germline CDR1 reads SGHKS; CDR2 reads YYEKEE (reference sequence). Trimming stripped 7 bases from V and 4 bases from J, with 29 bases between. The CDR3: CASLSASFMGWGGTGELFF. The CDR3 DNA is TGTGCCAGCCTCTCAGCATCTTTTATGGGGTGGGGCGGCACCGGGGAGCTGTTTTTT.

This clone showed up just once. The chain combines TRBV5-1 with TRBJ1-3, with TRBD1 identical over 7 bases. V lost 2 bases to trimming and J lost 3 bases; unmatched junction nucleotides: 5. The CDR3 length is 15 residues. Germline V lookup: CDR1 SGHRS, CDR2 YFSETQ. CDR3: CASSFEGANGNTIYF. CDR3 nucleotide sequence: TGCGCCAGCAGCTTTGAGGGGGCTAATGGAAACACCATATATTTT.

The chain couples TRBV27 to TRBJ2-1; 11 bases match TRBD2. The V gene's germline CDR1 is MNHEY and CDR2 SMNVEV (reference sequence). Germline trimming cut 1 base from V and 10 bases from J; bases unmatched to any gene: 21. This CDR3 is built from 20 residues. The CDR3 nucleotides read TGTGCCAGCAGTTTATGGGCCGGCGGCTCATTAGCGGGAGGGTCAAACGAGCAGTTCTTC. Translating gives CASSLWAGGSLAGGSNEQFF.

The J gene is TRBJ1-2, the V gene TRBV28, with D hard to call. This CDR3 contains 16 residues. With 6 bases removed from V and 2 bases from J, the gap between germline ends came to 19 bases. The germline V gene has CDR1 MDHEN and CDR2 SYDVKM. CDR3 protein: CASRIQIRRSNYGYTF. The CDR3, as DNA: TGTGCCAGCAGGATACAGATCCGCCGGAGCAACTATGGCTACACCTTC.